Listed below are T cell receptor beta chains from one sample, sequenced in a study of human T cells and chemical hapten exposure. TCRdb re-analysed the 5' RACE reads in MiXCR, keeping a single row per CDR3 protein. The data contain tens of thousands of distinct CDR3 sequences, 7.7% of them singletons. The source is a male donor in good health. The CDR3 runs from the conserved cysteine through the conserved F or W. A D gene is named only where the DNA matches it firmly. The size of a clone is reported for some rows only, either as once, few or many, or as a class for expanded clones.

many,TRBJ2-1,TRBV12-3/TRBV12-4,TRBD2,TGTGCCAGGCTGGGACTAGCGTCCTACAATGAGCAGTTCTTC,CARLGLASYNEQFF
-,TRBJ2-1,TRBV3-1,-,TGTGCCAGCAGCCGGCGGGGTTTGGGGGCGAGTGAGCAGTTCTTC,CASSRRGLGASEQFF
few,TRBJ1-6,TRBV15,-,TGTGCCACCAGCAGCGGTCGGGCCGCGTATAATTCACCCCTCCACTTT,CATSSGRAAYNSPLHF
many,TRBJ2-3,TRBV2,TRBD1,TGTGCCAACTTATATGGGAGGACAGGGACAGATACGCAGTATTTT,CANLYGRTGTDTQYF
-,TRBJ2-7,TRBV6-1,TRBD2,TGTGCCAGCAGTGAAGCGAGGCGGGGGGCCTACGAGCAGTACTTC,CASSEARRGAYEQYF
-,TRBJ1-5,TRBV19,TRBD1,TGTGCCAGTAGTGCCCCGGACAGGGGAAAAGGTCAGCCCCAGCATTTT,CASSAPDRGKGQPQHF
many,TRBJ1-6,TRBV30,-,TGTGCCTGGAGACCGGGCCCCAATAATTCACCCCTCCACTTT,CAWRPGPNNSPLHF
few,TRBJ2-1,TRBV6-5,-,TGTGCCGCAACCTCCTACAATGAGCAGTTCTTC,CAATSYNEQFF
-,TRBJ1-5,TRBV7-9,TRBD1,TGTGCCAGCAGCTCCACAGGGGGGCATCAGCCCCAGCATTTT,CASSSTGGHQPQHF
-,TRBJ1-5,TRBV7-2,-,TGTGCCAGCAGCTTATTTCAAGGGGATCAGCCCCAGCATTTT,CASSLFQGDQPQHF
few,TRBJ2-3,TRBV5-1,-,TGCGCCAGCAGCTTGGCAACTACCCCAAGCACAGATACGCAGTATTTT,CASSLATTPSTDTQYF
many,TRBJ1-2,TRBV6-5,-,TGTGCCAGCAGTAAGACTAACTATGGCTACACCTTC,CASSKTNYGYTF
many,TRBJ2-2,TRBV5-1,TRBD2,TGCGCCAGCAGTTTGGCCGGGACTAGCGGACTCACCGGGGAGCTGTTTTTT,CASSLAGTSGLTGELFF
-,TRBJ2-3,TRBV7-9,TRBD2,TGTGCCAGCAGCCCCGGACTAGCGGGATGGGAGTATTTT,CASSPGLAGWEYF
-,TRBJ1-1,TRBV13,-,TGTGCCAGCAGCCCCCAAGTAACGGGCACTGAAGCTTTCTTT,CASSPQVTGTEAFF
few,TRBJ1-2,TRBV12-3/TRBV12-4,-,TGTGCCAGCAGCCCCCGATTGGGGAGCGGCTACACCTTC,CASSPRLGSGYTF
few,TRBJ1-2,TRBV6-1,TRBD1,TGTGCCATTACGGGACAGGCTAACTATGGCTACACCTTC,CAITGQANYGYTF
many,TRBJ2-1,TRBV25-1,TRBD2,TGTGCCAGCAGTGAATACAGGTCGGGGGGCGGGAGGGTGGAGTTCTTC,CASSEYRSGGGRVEFF
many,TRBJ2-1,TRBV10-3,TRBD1,TGTGCCATCAGTCGGACAGGCGACTCTTCTTACATGGTTGAGCAGTTCTTC,CAISRTGDSSYMVEQFF
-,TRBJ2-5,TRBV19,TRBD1,TGTGCCAGTAGTACCAGGGGGCTGGAGACCCAGTACTTC,CASSTRGLETQYF